This TCR beta chain was profiled in a study of patients and donors after allogeneic stem cell transplantation. TCRdb fed the RT-PCR reads into MiXCR, producing one record per CDR3 protein. The sample includes about a million distinct CDR3 sequences, about a sixth of them seen just once. As concerns this clonotype: Lacking the conserved final phenylalanine or tryptophan, this CDR3 likely reflects a read error.

CDR1 is SGHRS, CDR2 YFSETQ, per germline. The CDR3 loop spans 14 amino acids. Trimming removed 5 bases from V and 5 bases from J, with 17 bases in between. The sequenced material came from blood, either unsorted or a sorted T cell fraction (not recorded which). The V and J genes are TRBV5-1 and TRBJ2-7; D tentatively reads TRBD1 or TRBD2 (5 bases each). This sequence originates from a human donor who was either an allogeneic HSCT recipient or a stem cell or donor lymphocyte infusion donor (not recorded which). It is not recorded whose cells these are; they may come from a transplant donor. CDR3 residues: CASRVSPGSHEQYS. The CDR3, as DNA: TGCGCCAGCAGAGTGTCGCCAGGGAGCCACGAGCAGTACTCC.